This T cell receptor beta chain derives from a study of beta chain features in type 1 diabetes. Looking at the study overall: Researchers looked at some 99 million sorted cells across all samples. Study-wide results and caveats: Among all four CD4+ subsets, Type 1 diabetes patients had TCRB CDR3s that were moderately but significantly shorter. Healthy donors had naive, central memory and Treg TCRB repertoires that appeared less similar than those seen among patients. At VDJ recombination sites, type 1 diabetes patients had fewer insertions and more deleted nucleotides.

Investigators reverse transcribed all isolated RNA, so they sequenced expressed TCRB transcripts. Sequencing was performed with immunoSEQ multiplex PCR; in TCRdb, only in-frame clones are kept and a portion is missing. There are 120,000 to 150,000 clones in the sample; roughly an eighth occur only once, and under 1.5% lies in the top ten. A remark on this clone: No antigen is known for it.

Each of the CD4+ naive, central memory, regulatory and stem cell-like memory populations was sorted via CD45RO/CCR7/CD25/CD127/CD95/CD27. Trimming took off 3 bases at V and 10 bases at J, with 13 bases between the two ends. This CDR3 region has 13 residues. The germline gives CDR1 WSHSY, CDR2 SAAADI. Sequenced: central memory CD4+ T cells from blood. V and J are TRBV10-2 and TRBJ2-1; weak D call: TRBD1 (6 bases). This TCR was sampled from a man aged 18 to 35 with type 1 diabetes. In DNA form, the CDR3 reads TGCGCCAGCAGTGACTTGGACAGCGGCGAGCAGTTCTTC. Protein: CASSDLDSGEQFF.